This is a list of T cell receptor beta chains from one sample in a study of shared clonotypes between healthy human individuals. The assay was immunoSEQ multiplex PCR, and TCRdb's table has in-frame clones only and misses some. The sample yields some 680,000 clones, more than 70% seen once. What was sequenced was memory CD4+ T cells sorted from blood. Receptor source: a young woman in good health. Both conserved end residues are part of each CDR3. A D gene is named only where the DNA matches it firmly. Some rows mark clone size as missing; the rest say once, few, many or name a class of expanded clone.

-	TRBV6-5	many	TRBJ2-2	TGTGCCAGCAGTCACAACACGGGGGAGCTGTTTTTT	CASSHNTGELFF
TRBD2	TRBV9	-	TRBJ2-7	TGTGCCAGTAGCGTGGGGACTAGTCGCGAGCAGTACTTC	CASSVGTSREQYF
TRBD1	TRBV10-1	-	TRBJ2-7	TGCGCCGTATTCCCGGGACAGGGGGAGTACGAGCAGTACTTC	CAVFPGQGEYEQYF
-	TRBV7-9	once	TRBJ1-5	TGTGCCAGCAGCCCGACACCCGTTTCCGGGGCCTATAGCAATCAGCCCCAGCATTTT	CASSPTPVSGAYSNQPQHF
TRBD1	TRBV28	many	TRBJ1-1	TGTGCCAGCCGCTCTCCCACAGGGGTTAACACTGAAGCTTTCTTT	CASRSPTGVNTEAFF
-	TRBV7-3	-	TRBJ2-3	TGTGCCAGCAGCTCCTCCGGTTCCCGCACAGATACGCAGTATTTT	CASSSSGSRTDTQYF
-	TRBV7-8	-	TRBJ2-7	TGTGCCAGCAGACGCATAGGGTCCTACGAGCAGTACTTC	CASRRIGSYEQYF
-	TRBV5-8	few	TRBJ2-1	TGTGCCAGCAGCTTGGTGGGTAGCCGGTACAATGAGCAGTTCTTC	CASSLVGSRYNEQFF
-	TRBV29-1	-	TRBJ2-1	TGCAGCCTGCGGGACACCTCCTACAATGAGCAGTTCTTC	CSLRDTSYNEQFF
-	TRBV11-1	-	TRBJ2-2	TGTGCCAGCAGCTCTCAATCTGTGGCGGTGAACACCGGGGAGCTGTTTTTT	CASSSQSVAVNTGELFF
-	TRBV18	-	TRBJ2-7	TGTGCCAGCTCACCCTCTATGGGGGCGGGGGACGAGCAGTACTTC	CASSPSMGAGDEQYF
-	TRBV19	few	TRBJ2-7	TGTGCCAGTAGTTATTCAGGGGCCTACTCCTACGAGCAGTACTTC	CASSYSGAYSYEQYF
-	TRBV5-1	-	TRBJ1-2	TGCGCCAGCAGACAAGGAGACAAAAACAGCGGCTACACCTTC	CASRQGDKNSGYTF
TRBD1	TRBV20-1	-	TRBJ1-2	TGCAGTGCAAGGACAGGGTTTGGCTACACCTTC	CSARTGFGYTF
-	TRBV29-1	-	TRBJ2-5	TGCAGCGCGGAGGTAGGATTGCAAGAGACCCAGTACTTC	CSAEVGLQETQYF
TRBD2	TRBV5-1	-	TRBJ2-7	TGCGCCAGCAGCTTCGAGGGCGGGAGTATCTACGAGCAGTACTTC	CASSFEGGSIYEQYF
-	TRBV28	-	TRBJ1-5	TGTGCCAGCAGGTCTGGGGGCGGAGGGAGCAATCAGCCCCAGCATTTT	CASRSGGGGSNQPQHF
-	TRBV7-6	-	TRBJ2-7	TGTGCCAGCAGCCCGAGTAGCGAGAGACGGCAGTACTTC	CASSPSSERRQYF
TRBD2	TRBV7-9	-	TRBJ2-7	TGTGCCAGCAGCGACGGGACTAGCGGCTCCTACGAGCAGTACTTC	CASSDGTSGSYEQYF
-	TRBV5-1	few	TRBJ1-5	TGCGCCAGCAGCTTGAACGGGCAGGCCAATCAGCCCCAGCATTTT	CASSLNGQANQPQHF
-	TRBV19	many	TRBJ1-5	TGTGCCAGTAGTGGCTCGGCTGCCCGCCAGCATTTT	CASSGSAARQHF
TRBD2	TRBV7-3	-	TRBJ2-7	TGTGCCAGCAGCTCCCGGACTAGCGGGAGCGAGCAGTACTTC	CASSSRTSGSEQYF
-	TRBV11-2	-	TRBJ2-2	TGTGCCAGCAGCCGATTGGGCGGGGAGCTGTTTTTT	CASSRLGGELFF
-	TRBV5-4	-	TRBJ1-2	TGTGCCAGCAGCTCTAGACAAGACGGCTACACCTTC	CASSSRQDGYTF
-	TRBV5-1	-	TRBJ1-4	TGCGCCAGCAGCATTACAGGGAAGGGAACTAATGAAAAACTGTTTTTT	CASSITGKGTNEKLFF
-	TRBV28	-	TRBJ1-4	TGTGCCAGCAGTTTAGGGGACTCCAATATCGGTGAAAAACTGTTTTTT	CASSLGDSNIGEKLFF
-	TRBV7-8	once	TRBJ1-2	TGTGCCAGCAGCTCAAGAACAGGGTTCGGTAACTATGGCTACACCTTC	CASSSRTGFGNYGYTF
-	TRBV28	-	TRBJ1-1	TGTGCCAGCAGCCCACCGGCTGGGACACACACTGAAGCTTTCTTT	CASSPPAGTHTEAFF
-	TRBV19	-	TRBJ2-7	TGTGCCAGTAGTCGACAGGTCAACTCCTACGAGCAGTACTTC	CASSRQVNSYEQYF
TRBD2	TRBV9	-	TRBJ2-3	TGTGCCAGCAGCCCCCGTCGGAGCGGGACTAGCGTAAGACAAGATACGCAGTATTTT	CASSPRRSGTSVRQDTQYF
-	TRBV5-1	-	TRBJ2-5	TGCGCCAGCAGCTTGGGAGCTACTTATCAGGAGACCCAGTACTTC	CASSLGATYQETQYF
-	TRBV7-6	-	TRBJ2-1	TGTGCCAGCAGCTTGGACTTCATCTCCTACAATGAGCAGTTCTTC	CASSLDFISYNEQFF
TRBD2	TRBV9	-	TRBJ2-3	TGTGCCAGCAGCGTGGACCCGGGAGGGGGCACAGATACGCAGTATTTT	CASSVDPGGGTDTQYF
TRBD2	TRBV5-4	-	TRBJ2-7	TGTGCCAGCAGGCCTAGCGGGAGAAGGTACGAGCAGTACTTC	CASRPSGRRYEQYF
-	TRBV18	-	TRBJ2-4	TGTGCCAGCTCACCTTTAAGTCGGGCTGGCGATGGCAAAAACATTCAGTACTTC	CASSPLSRAGDGKNIQYF
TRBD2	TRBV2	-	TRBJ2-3	TGTGCCAGCTGGTACGGCGGGAGTACAGATACGCAGTATTTT	CASWYGGSTDTQYF
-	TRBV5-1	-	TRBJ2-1	TGCGCCAGCAGCCTGGACAGCGGCTCCTACAATGAGCAGTTCTTC	CASSLDSGSYNEQFF
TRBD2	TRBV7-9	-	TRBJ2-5	TGTGCCAGCAGCTTAGAAGCGGGAGTGAGGGGAGAGACCCAGTACTTC	CASSLEAGVRGETQYF
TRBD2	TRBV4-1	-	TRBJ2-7	TGCGCCAGCAGCCAAGCCTACGGCGGGAGGTCCGAGCAGTACTTC	CASSQAYGGRSEQYF
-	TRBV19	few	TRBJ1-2	TGTGCCAGTAGTATAAGAGGGGAAGTACGTGGCTACACCTTC	CASSIRGEVRGYTF
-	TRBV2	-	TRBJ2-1	TGTGCCAGCCGGTCCTACAATGAGCAGTTCTTC	CASRSYNEQFF
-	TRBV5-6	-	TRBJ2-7	TGTGCCAGCAGCTTGTTTGAGGGACTGTCCGGCTCCTACGAGCAGTACTTC	CASSLFEGLSGSYEQYF
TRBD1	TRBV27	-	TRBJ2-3	TGTGCCAGCAGTTTATCTGGGACAGGGGGTTCAGATACGCAGTATTTT	CASSLSGTGGSDTQYF
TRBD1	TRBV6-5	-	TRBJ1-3	TGTGCCAGCAACGGACAGGGGACTGGAAACACCATATATTTT	CASNGQGTGNTIYF
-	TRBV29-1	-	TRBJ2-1	TGCAGCGTTGATCGGAGCTGGAATGAGCAGTTCTTC	CSVDRSWNEQFF
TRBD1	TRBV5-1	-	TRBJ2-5	TGCGCCAGCAGCACAAAAACAGGGGTAAAAGAGACCCAGTACTTC	CASSTKTGVKETQYF
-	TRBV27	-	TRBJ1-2	TGTGCCAGCAGTTTGAGGGGGTTTGGGGGCTACACCTTC	CASSLRGFGGYTF
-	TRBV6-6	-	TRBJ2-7	TGTGCCAGCAGTTCCCCAACCTACGAGCAGTACTTC	CASSSPTYEQYF
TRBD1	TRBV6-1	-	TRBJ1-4	TGTGCCAGCTTGGTCAGGGGGGAAAAACTGTTTTTT	CASLVRGEKLFF